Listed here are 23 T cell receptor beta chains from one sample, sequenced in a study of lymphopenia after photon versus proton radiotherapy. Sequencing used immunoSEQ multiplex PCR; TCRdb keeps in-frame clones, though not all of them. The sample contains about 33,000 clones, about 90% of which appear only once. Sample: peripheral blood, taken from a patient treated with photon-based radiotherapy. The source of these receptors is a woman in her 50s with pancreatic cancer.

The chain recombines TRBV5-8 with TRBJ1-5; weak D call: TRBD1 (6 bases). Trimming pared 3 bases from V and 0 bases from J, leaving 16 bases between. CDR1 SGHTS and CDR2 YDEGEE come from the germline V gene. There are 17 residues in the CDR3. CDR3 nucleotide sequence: TGTGCCAGCAGCTCGGGCAGGGGCAGGTATAGCAATCAGCCCCAGCATTTT. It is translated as CASSSGRGRYSNQPQHF.

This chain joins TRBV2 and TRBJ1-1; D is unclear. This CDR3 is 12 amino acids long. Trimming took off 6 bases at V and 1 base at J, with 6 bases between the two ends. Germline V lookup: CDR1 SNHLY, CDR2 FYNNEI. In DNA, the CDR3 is TGTGCCAGCAGGGACGCGAACACTGAAGCTTTCTTT. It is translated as CASRDANTEAFF.

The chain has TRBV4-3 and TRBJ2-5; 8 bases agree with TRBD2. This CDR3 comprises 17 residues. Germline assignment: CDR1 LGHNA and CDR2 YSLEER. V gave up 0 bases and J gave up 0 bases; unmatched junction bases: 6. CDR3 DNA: TGCGCCAGCAGCCAAGAAGGTAGCGGGGCGTACCAAGAGACCCAGTACTTC. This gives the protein CASSQEGSGAYQETQYF.

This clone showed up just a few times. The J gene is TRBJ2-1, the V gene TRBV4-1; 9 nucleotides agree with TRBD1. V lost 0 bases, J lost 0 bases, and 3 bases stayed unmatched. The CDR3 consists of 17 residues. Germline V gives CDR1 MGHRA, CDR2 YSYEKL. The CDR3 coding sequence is TGCGCCAGCAGCCAAGATTTGGACAGGGGCTCCTACAATGAGCAGTTCTTC. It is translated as CASSQDLDRGSYNEQFF.

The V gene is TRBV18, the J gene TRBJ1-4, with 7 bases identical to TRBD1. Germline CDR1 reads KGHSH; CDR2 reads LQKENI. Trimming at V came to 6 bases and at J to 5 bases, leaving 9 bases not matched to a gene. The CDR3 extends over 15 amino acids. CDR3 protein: CASSPNRGLNEKLFF. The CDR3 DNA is TGTGCCAGCTCGCCGAACAGGGGACTAAATGAAAAACTGTTTTTT.

The CDR3 sequence: CASSPAEGTDTQYF. The CDR3 DNA reads as TGTGCCAGCTCACCAGCGGAGGGGACAGATACGCAGTATTTT. The chain combines TRBV18 with TRBJ2-3, with D possibly TRBD2 on 6 matching bases. The germline V gene encodes CDR1 KGHSH and CDR2 LQKENI. This CDR3 has 14 amino acids. Trimming pared 2 bases from V and 3 bases from J, leaving 9 bases between.

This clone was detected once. The CDR3, as DNA: TGTGCCAGCAGTTCCTCCGGACTAGCGGGAGGACCAACCGGGGAGCTGTTTTTT. It specifies CASSSSGLAGGPTGELFF. The chain recombines TRBV27 with TRBJ2-2; 14 bases line up with TRBD2. CDR3 length: 18 residues. Germline lookup yields CDR1 MNHEY and CDR2 SMNVEV (reference sequence). V was pared by 4 bases and J by 5 bases, with 9 bases of the junction left unmatched.

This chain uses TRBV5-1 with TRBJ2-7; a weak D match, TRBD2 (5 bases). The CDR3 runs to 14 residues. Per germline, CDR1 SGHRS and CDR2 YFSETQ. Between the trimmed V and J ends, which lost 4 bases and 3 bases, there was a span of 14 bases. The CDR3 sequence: CASSTDPGSYEQYF. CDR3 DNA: TGCGCCAGCAGCACGGATCCGGGGAGCTACGAGCAGTACTTC. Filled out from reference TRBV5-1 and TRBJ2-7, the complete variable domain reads KAGVTQTPRYLIKTRGQQVTLSCSPISGHRSVSWYQQTPGQGLQFLFEYFSETQRNKGNFPGRFSGRQFSNSRSEMNVSTLELGDSALYLCASSTDPGSYEQYFGPGTRLTVT.

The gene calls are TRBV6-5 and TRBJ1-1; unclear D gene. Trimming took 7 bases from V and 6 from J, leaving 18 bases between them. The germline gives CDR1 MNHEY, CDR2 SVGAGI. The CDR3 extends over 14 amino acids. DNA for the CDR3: TGTGCCAGCAACAACCCTCAGCAGCTCGCTGAAGCTTTCTTT. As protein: CASNNPQQLAEAFF.

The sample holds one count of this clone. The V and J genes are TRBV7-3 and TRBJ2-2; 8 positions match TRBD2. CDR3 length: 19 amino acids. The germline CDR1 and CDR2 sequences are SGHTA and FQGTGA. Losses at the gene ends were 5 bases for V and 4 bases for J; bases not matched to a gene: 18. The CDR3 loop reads CASSPTASGTRRATGELFF. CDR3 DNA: TGTGCCAGCAGCCCAACAGCCTCCGGGACTAGGCGGGCCACCGGGGAGCTGTTTTTT.

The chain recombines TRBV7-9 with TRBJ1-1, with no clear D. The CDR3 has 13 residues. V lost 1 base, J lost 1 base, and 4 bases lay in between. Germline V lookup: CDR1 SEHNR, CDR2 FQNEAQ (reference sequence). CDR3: CASSLVGNTEAFF. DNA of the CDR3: TGTGCCAGCAGCTTAGTGGGGAACACTGAAGCTTTCTTT.

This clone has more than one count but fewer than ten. CDR3: CASRRAGGDTGELFF. Here the CDR3 DNA reads TGTGCCAGCAGGAGGGCAGGGGGTGACACCGGGGAGCTGTTTTTT. This chain links TRBV2 with TRBJ2-2; 7 bases are a match to TRBD1. Losses at the gene ends were 6 bases for V and 3 bases for J; bases not matched to a gene: 7. Germline lookup yields CDR1 SNHLY and CDR2 FYNNEI. CDR3 length: 15 amino acids.

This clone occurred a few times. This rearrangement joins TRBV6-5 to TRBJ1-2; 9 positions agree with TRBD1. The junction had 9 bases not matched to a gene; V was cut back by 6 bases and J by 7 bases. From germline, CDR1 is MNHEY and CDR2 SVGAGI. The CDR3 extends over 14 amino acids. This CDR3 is CASSGTGGRVGYTF. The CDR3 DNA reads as TGTGCCAGCAGCGGTACAGGGGGCAGGGTTGGCTACACCTTC.

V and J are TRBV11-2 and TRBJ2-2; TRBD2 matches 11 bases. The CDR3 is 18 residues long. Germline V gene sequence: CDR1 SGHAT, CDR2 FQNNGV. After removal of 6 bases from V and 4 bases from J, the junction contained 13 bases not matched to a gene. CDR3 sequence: CASSYRPGLAVLTGELFF. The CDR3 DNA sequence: TGTGCCAGCAGTTACCGGCCGGGACTAGCGGTCCTCACCGGGGAGCTGTTTTTT.

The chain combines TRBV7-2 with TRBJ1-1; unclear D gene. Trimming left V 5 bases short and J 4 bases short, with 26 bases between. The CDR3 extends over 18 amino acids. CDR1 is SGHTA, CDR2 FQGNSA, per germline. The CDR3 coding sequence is TGTGCCAGCAGCCTGGGGTCCCGAACCCCCAATGATGGCACTGAAGCTTTCTTT. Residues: CASSLGSRTPNDGTEAFF.

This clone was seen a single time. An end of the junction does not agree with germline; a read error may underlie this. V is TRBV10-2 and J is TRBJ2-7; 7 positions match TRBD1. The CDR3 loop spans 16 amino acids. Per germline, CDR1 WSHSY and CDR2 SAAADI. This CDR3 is CTSSDLRTGSSYEQYF. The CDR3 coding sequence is TGCACCAGCAGTGATCTGAGGACAGGTAGCTCCTACGAGCAGTACTTC.

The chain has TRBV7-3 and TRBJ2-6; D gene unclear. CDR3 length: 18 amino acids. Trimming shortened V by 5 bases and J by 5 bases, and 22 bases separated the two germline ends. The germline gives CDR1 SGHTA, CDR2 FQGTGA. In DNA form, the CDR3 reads TGTGCCAGCAGCGCCTCGGAACGCTTACAAAGTCGGGCCAACGTCCTGACTTTC. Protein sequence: CASSASERLQSRANVLTF.

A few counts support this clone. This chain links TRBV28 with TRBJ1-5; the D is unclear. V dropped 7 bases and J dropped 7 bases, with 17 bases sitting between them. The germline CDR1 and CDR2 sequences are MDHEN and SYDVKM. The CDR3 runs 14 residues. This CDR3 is CASIGPVRIQPQHF. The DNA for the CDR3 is TGTGCCAGCATAGGGCCGGTCAGGATCCAGCCCCAGCATTTT. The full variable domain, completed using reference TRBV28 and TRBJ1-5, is DVKVTQSSRYLVKRTGEKVFLECVQDMDHENMFWYRQDPGLGLRLIYFSYDVKMKEKGDIPEGYSVSREKKERFSLILESASTNQTSMYLCASIGPVRIQPQHFGDGTRLSIL.

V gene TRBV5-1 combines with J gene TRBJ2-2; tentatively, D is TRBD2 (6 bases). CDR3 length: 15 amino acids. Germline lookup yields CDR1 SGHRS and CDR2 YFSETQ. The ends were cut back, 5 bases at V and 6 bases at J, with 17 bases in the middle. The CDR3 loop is CASRTGVSMAGELFF. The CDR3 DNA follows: TGCGCCAGCAGGACGGGGGTTAGCATGGCCGGGGAGCTGTTTTTT.

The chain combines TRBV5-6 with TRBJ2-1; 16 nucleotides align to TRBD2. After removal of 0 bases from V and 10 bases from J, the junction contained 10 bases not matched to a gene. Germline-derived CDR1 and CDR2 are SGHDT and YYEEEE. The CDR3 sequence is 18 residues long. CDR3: CASSLAIGTSGRAREQFF. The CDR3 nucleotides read TGTGCCAGCAGCTTGGCCATTGGGACTAGCGGGAGGGCCCGAGAGCAGTTCTTC.

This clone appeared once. The CDR3: CASSFSGNYEQYF. DNA for the CDR3: TGTGCCAGCAGTTTTAGCGGGAACTACGAGCAGTACTTC. The rearrangement uses TRBV28 and TRBJ2-7, with 8 bases aligning to TRBD2. The V gene end was trimmed by 3 bases and the J gene end by 3 bases; junction bases not matched to a gene: 1. Per germline, CDR1 MDHEN and CDR2 SYDVKM. The CDR3 totals 13 residues.

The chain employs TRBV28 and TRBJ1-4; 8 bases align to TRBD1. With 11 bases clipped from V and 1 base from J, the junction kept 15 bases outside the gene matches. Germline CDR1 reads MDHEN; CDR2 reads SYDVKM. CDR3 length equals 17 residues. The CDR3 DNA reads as TGTGCCGTCCTCAAGGGCGGCAGGGGGCAAACTAATGAAAAACTGTTTTTT. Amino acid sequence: CAVLKGGRGQTNEKLFF.

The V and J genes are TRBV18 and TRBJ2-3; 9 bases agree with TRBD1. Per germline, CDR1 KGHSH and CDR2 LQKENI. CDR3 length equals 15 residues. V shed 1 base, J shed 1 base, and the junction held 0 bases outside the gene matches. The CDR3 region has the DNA TGTGCCAGCTCACCACGGACAGGGGGCACAGATACGCAGTATTTT. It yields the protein CASSPRTGGTDTQYF.